This entry lists 14 T cell receptor beta chains sequenced from one sample in a study of blood T cell repertoires in COVID-19. Sequencing was performed with immunoSEQ multiplex PCR; in TCRdb, only in-frame clones are kept and a portion is missing. Among about 190,000 clones, approximately 82% were seen once, and the ten largest hold about 11%. The sequenced material came from peripheral blood. These receptors were obtained from a woman aged 80 or older with active or convalescent COVID-19.

This chain connects TRBV28 to TRBJ2-1; TRBD1 matches at 10 bases. Trimming at V came to 5 bases and at J to 6 bases, leaving 7 bases not matched to a gene. The CDR3 runs to 15 residues. Looked up from germline, CDR1 is MDHEN and CDR2 is SYDVKM. The CDR3: CASSRPRTGGNEQFF. In DNA, the CDR3 is TGTGCCAGCAGTCGGCCCCGGACAGGGGGCAATGAGCAGTTCTTC.

The rearrangement links TRBV30 to TRBJ1-6; D gene uncertain. This CDR3 spans 14 amino acids. The germline V gene has CDR1 GTSNPN and CDR2 SVGIG (reference sequence). Trimming removed 0 bases at V and 11 bases at J, with 14 bases between. CDR3: CAWSVFRRPPPLHF. Here the CDR3 DNA reads TGTGCCTGGAGTGTATTCCGGCGGCCACCACCCCTCCACTTT.

This clone was counted between two and nine times. The CDR3 DNA reads TGTGCCAGCAGCCTAGAGACAGGGAGTCTTTCTGGAAACACCATATATTTT. It translates to CASSLETGSLSGNTIYF. The V call is TRBV4-2, the J call TRBJ1-3; 7 bases line up with TRBD1. The CDR3 is made up of 17 amino acids. J lost 1 base, V lost 4 bases, and 10 bases had no gene match. Germline values: CDR1 LGHNA, CDR2 YNFKEQ.

The rearrangement uses TRBV7-9 and TRBJ1-2; 8 nucleotides agree with TRBD1. After removal of 4 bases from V and 8 bases from J, the junction contained 9 bases not matched to a gene. The CDR3 loop spans 14 amino acids. Germline CDR1 reads SEHNR; CDR2 reads FQNEAQ (reference sequence). The CDR3 nucleotides read TGTGCCAGCAGCTCTTTGAGGACAGGGTTGGGCTACACCTTC. Amino acids: CASSSLRTGLGYTF.

The rearrangement uses TRBV19 and TRBJ1-1, with D unresolved. Germline V gene sequence: CDR1 LNHDA, CDR2 SQIVND (reference sequence). This CDR3 has 14 residues. Between the trimmed V and J ends, which lost 9 bases and 2 bases, there was a span of 16 bases. CDR3: CASSRGQTNTEAFF. DNA for the CDR3: TGTGCCAGCTCCCGCGGGCAAACTAACACTGAAGCTTTCTTT.

This chain joins TRBV14 and TRBJ2-2; 9 nucleotides agree with TRBD2. V shed 1 base, J shed 8 bases, and the junction held 11 bases outside the gene matches. This CDR3 has 17 amino acids. Germline CDR1 reads SGHDN; CDR2 reads FVKESK. The CDR3 DNA sequence: TGTGCCAGCAGCCAAGGGATAGCGGGAGTTTCGACTGGGGAGCTGTTTTTT. Protein: CASSQGIAGVSTGELFF.

The chain is built from TRBV5-4 and TRBJ2-1, with D uncertain. The CDR3 spans 16 residues. Germline assignment: CDR1 SGHNT and CDR2 YYREEE (reference sequence). V was trimmed by 0 bases and J by 0 bases, leaving 10 bases between them. For the CDR3, the DNA is TGTGCCAGCAGCTTGGCCGTCAGTTACTCCTACAATGAGCAGTTCTTC. Translated, it gives CASSLAVSYSYNEQFF.

V is TRBV5-1 and J is TRBJ1-1; no definite D call. Trimming left V 2 bases short and J 3 bases short, with 11 bases between. CDR1 and CDR2 from the germline V gene are SGHRS and YFSETQ. The CDR3 spans 14 residues. CDR3 in DNA: TGCGCCAGCAGCTTACTACAACGGGACACTGAAGCTTTCTTT. It encodes CASSLLQRDTEAFF.

The V gene is TRBV30, the J gene TRBJ1-5; D unclear. The CDR3 length is 16 residues. Germline V CDR1 and CDR2: GTSNPN, SVGIG (reference sequence). Trimming removed 0 bases at V and 0 bases at J, with 12 bases between. Written as DNA, the CDR3 is TGTGCCTGGAGTGTACCAGGACGGGGTAGCAATCAGCCCCAGCATTTT. Its translation is CAWSVPGRGSNQPQHF.

The chain recombines TRBV28 with TRBJ2-1; 11 nucleotides line up with TRBD1. Trimming removed 6 bases from V and 3 bases from J; junction bases left unmatched: 7. This CDR3 region has 16 residues. Germline V CDR1 and CDR2: MDHEN, SYDVKM. In DNA, the CDR3 is TGTGCCAGCAGAGACCCAGGGACAGGGGGCTACAATGAGCAGTTCTTC. Encoded protein: CASRDPGTGGYNEQFF.

V gene TRBV6-6 combines with J gene TRBJ1-3, with D maybe TRBD1 (6 bases). The CDR3 runs to 15 residues. V dropped 4 bases and J dropped 0 bases, with 10 bases sitting between them. Germline V gene data show CDR1 as MNHNY and CDR2 as SVGAGI (reference sequence). The CDR3 loop is CASSSTGISGNTIYF. The CDR3 DNA reads TGTGCCAGCAGTTCCACAGGGATCTCTGGAAACACCATATATTTT.

The J gene is TRBJ2-3, the V gene TRBV5-1; 7 positions match TRBD1. The CDR3 length is 16 residues. After removal of 5 bases from V and 0 bases from J, the junction contained 9 bases not matched to a gene. Per germline, CDR1 SGHRS and CDR2 YFSETQ. This CDR3 is CASRPLTGLSTDTQYF. The CDR3 DNA reads as TGCGCCAGCAGACCATTGACAGGGCTTAGCACAGATACGCAGTATTTT.

This chain connects TRBV4-1 to TRBJ2-5; TRBD2 matches 14 bases. V lost 4 bases and J lost 5; bases outside the gene matches: 9. This CDR3 has 17 amino acids. Per germline, CDR1 MGHRA and CDR2 YSYEKL. CDR3 residues: CASSPGLAGAVGETQYF. CDR3 coding DNA: TGCGCCAGCAGCCCGGGACTAGCGGGAGCGGTGGGGGAGACCCAGTACTTC.

The CDR3 nucleotides are TGTGCCACCAGCAGAGTACCCAGCGGGAGGGCCTACGAGCAGTACTTC. Residues: CATSRVPSGRAYEQYF. This chain connects TRBV15 to TRBJ2-7; 10 bases fit TRBD2. The length of the CDR3 is 16 residues. The V segment lost 1 base and the J segment 2 bases; nucleotides outside the gene matches: 5. The germline gives CDR1 LNHNV, CDR2 YYDKDF (reference sequence).